The 15 T cell receptor beta chains below come from one sample, sequenced in a study of T cell responses to AZD1222 COVID-19 vaccine. Some clones are missing from TCRdb's copy, which holds only in-frame ones; the method was immunoSEQ multiplex PCR. The sample gives roughly 82,000 clones, 85% of which show up once; around an eighth is in the top ten. The specimen was peripheral blood, collected on day 0 of AZD1222 vaccination. The receptors here all came from an adult in good health.

This chain uses TRBV24-1 with TRBJ2-5, with TRBD1 identical over 7 bases. Germline assignment: CDR1 KGHDR and CDR2 SFDVKD. The CDR3 is 18 amino acids. The junction had 18 bases not matched to a gene; V was cut back by 4 bases and J by 5 bases. The CDR3 sequence: CATSDPTGYETGRETQYF. CDR3 DNA: TGTGCCACCAGTGACCCCACCGGCTATGAGACAGGGCGCGAGACCCAGTACTTC.

The genes are TRBV5-1 and TRBJ1-5, with no clear D. Trimming left V 4 bases short and J 4 bases short, with 9 bases between. Germline-derived CDR1 and CDR2 are SGHRS and YFSETQ. The CDR3 is made up of 13 amino acids. CDR3 region: CASSLRVNQPQHF. In DNA, the CDR3 is TGCGCCAGCAGCCTGCGGGTTAATCAGCCCCAGCATTTT.

This clone was detected once. V gene TRBV6-2 or TRBV6-3 combines with J gene TRBJ2-2; TRBD1 agrees at 7 bases. The CDR3 consists of 15 residues. Trimming took 7 bases from V and 0 from J; bases not matched to a gene: 5. Germline CDR1 is MNHEY and CDR2 is SVGEGT. CDR3 in DNA: TGTGCCAGCACCCCAGGGGGTTCGAACACCGGGGAGCTGTTTTTT. Amino acids: CASTPGGSNTGELFF.

CDR3 coding DNA: TGTGCCAGCAGCTCCGGGACAAGTGAAAAACTGTTTTTT. Its translation is CASSSGTSEKLFF. The genes are TRBV7-2 and TRBJ1-4; possibly TRBD1 for D (6 bases). The CDR3 runs 13 residues. Trimming took off 4 bases at V and 7 bases at J, with 10 bases between the two ends. Germline assignment: CDR1 SGHTA and CDR2 FQGNSA.

This clone was observed a few times. The V and J genes are TRBV5-8 and TRBJ1-2; no reliable D call. The germline CDR1 and CDR2 sequences are SGHTS and YDEGEE. The V end lost 0 bases, the J end lost 5 bases, and 8 bases lay between the germline ends. This CDR3 has 13 residues. CDR3 protein: CASSLVGLYGYTF. CDR3 coding DNA: TGTGCCAGCAGCTTGGTAGGGCTTTATGGCTACACCTTC. The full variable domain, in which reference TRBV5-8 and TRBJ1-2 provide the parts outside the CDR3, is EAGVTQSPTHLIKTRGQQATLRCSPISGHTSVYWYQQALGLGLQFLLWYDEGEERNRGNFPPRFSGRQFPNYSSELNVNALELEDSALYLCASSLVGLYGYTFGSGTRLTVV.

The genes are TRBV5-1 and TRBJ2-2, with D perhaps TRBD1 (6 bases). Germline lookup yields CDR1 SGHRS and CDR2 YFSETQ. Trimming cost V 1 base and J 6 bases, with 13 bases left between them. The CDR3 extends over 15 amino acids. The DNA of the CDR3 is TGCGCCAGCAGCTTGCCCTCGGGACAAGCCGGGGAGCTGTTTTTT. Encoded protein: CASSLPSGQAGELFF.

The chain has TRBV7-6 and TRBJ1-5, with D perhaps TRBD1 (5 bases). The germline gives CDR1 SGHVS, CDR2 FNYEAQ. The CDR3 runs to 15 residues. Trimming pared 1 base from V and 0 bases from J, leaving 7 bases between. CDR3 sequence reads: CASSLGGNSNQPQHF. DNA for the CDR3: TGTGCCAGCAGCTTAGGGGGCAATAGCAATCAGCCCCAGCATTTT. The full variable domain, in which reference TRBV7-6 and TRBJ1-5 provide the parts outside the CDR3, is GAGVSQSPRYKVTKRGQDVALRCDPISGHVSLYWYRQALGQGPEFLTYFNYEAQQDKSGLPNDRFSAERPEGSISTLTIQRTEQRDSAMYRCASSLGGNSNQPQHFGDGTRLSIL.

This clone came up once. J is TRBJ1-4 and V is TRBV6-5, with TRBD1 as a possible D gene (5 bases). V was clipped by 4 bases and J by 7 bases, with 16 bases between them. CDR3 length: 15 amino acids. Germline V gene lookup returns CDR1 MNHEY and CDR2 SVGAGI. The CDR3 sequence is CASSSWGFGTEKLFF. The CDR3 DNA is TGTGCCAGCAGTTCCTGGGGGTTTGGTACTGAAAAACTGTTTTTT.

The rearrangement joins TRBV5-6 to TRBJ2-5; 16 bases line up with TRBD2. The CDR3 is made up of 19 amino acids. Germline lookup yields CDR1 SGHDT and CDR2 YYEEEE. The J segment lost 4 bases and the V segment lost 3 bases, leaving 12 bases of the junction unmatched. The DNA of the CDR3 is TGTGCCAGCAGCTCTCCCCTAGGGACTAGCGGGGGGGCCCGAGAGACCCAGTACTTC. Amino acid sequence: CASSSPLGTSGGARETQYF. The full variable domain, its missing parts supplied by reference TRBV5-6 and TRBJ2-5, is DAGVTQSPTHLIKTRGQQVTLRCSPKSGHDTVSWYQQALGQGPQFIFQYYEEEERQRGNFPDRFSGHQFPNYSSELNVNALLLGDSALYLCASSSPLGTSGGARETQYFGPGTRLLVL.

The V gene is TRBV3-1 (or the pseudogene TRBV3-2), the J gene TRBJ2-1, with 7 bases that match TRBD1. The junction had 11 bases not matched to a gene; V was cut back by 0 bases and J by 6 bases. Germline loops: CDR1 LGHDT, CDR2 YNNKEL (reference sequence). The CDR3 consists of 17 residues. The CDR3 spells CASSQEKDRARSNEQFF. The CDR3 DNA is TGTGCCAGCAGCCAAGAGAAAGACAGGGCAAGGTCCAATGAGCAGTTCTTC.

The CDR3 spells CASRGSGAGELFF. The CDR3 nucleotides read TGTGCCAGCAGAGGTAGCGGGGCCGGGGAGCTGTTTTTT. The chain uses TRBV7-9 and TRBJ2-2; 8 bases match TRBD2. CDR1 is SEHNR and CDR2 is FQNEAQ in the germline V gene (reference sequence). V was pared by 6 bases and J by 6 bases, with 3 bases of the junction left unmatched. The CDR3 covers 13 residues.

V and J are TRBV19 and TRBJ1-5, with 8 bases that match TRBD1. Germline loops: CDR1 LNHDA, CDR2 SQIVND (reference sequence). V shed 1 base, J shed 6 bases, and the junction held 8 bases outside the gene matches. This CDR3 spans 16 amino acids. CDR3 region: CASSIVRTGPTQPQHF. The CDR3 nucleotides read TGTGCCAGTAGTATAGTACGGACAGGGCCCACTCAGCCCCAGCATTTT.

CDR3 sequence (DNA): TGTGCCAGCAGAACCGACAGGGGATCTGAAAAACTGTTTTTT. It codes for CASRTDRGSEKLFF. This sequence joins TRBV5-8 and TRBJ1-4; 8 bases map to TRBD1. This CDR3 is 14 amino acids long. V lost 5 bases, J lost 7 bases, and 7 bases stayed unmatched. CDR1 and CDR2 from the germline V gene are SGHTS and YDEGEE. Full variable domain (rest looked up from reference TRBV5-8 and TRBJ1-4): EAGVTQSPTHLIKTRGQQATLRCSPISGHTSVYWYQQALGLGLQFLLWYDEGEERNRGNFPPRFSGRQFPNYSSELNVNALELEDSALYLCASRTDRGSEKLFFGSGTQLSVL.

The rearrangement uses TRBV5-8 and TRBJ2-3; D remains unclear. V lost 1 base and J 0 bases, leaving 9 bases between the germline ends. There are 15 residues in the CDR3. Germline CDR1 SGHTS, CDR2 YDEGEE. The CDR3 nucleotides are TGTGCCAGCAGCTTGCACAGAACTAGCACAGATACGCAGTATTTT. It translates to CASSLHRTSTDTQYF.

The chain carries TRBV7-9 and TRBJ1-2; perhaps TRBD1 as D (6 bases). Germline V gives CDR1 SEHNR, CDR2 FQNEAQ (reference sequence). Trimming took off 5 bases at V and 5 bases at J, with 24 bases between the two ends. The length of the CDR3 is 17 residues. As DNA, the CDR3 is TGTGCCAGCAGCACCCCGCCGCGAGGACAGCTACTTTATGGCTACACCTTC. Translating gives CASSTPPRGQLLYGYTF.